This T cell receptor beta chain was identified during a study of T cells in Graves' hyperthyroidism and ophthalmopathy. TCR beta CDR3 sequences were amplified from RNA transcripts. The HTBI primer set served for first-round RT-PCR of the TCR CDR3. TCRdb ran MiXCR on the multiplex PCR reads and lists one entry per CDR3 protein. The table records about 400,000 distinct CDR3 sequences, roughly an eighth of them present only once. CDR1 is MNHNS and CDR2 is SASEGT in the germline V gene. Trimming left V 6 bases short and J 7 bases short, with 13 bases between. The length of the CDR3 is 12 residues. The clonotype comes from a woman under 30 with Graves' hyperthyroidism. The chain joins TRBV6-1 to TRBJ2-7; possible D gene TRBD1, 6 bases. The sequenced sample was blood. The CDR3 sequence is CASSSPGTEQYF. The CDR3, as DNA: TGTGCCAGCAGCTCTCCGGGGACAGAGCAGTACTTC.